This record looks at one T cell receptor beta chain sequence and its context. This record belongs to a study of T cell changes during pregnancy in multiple sclerosis. Trimming pared 5 bases from V and 1 base from J, leaving 19 bases between. The CDR3 consists of 17 residues. CDR1 and CDR2 (germline): SGHTA, FQGNSA. Clones were sequenced by immunoSEQ multiplex PCR, and TCRdb holds only the in-frame ones, with some missing. The profile shows 50,000 or so clones, 90% to 95% of them singletons. This chain joins TRBV7-2 and TRBJ2-3; D perhaps matches TRBD2 (6 bases). The sequenced sample was CD8+ T cells from peripheral blood mononuclear cells, obtained after pregnancy. This clonotype originated in a female donor with multiple sclerosis, enrolled in a pregnancy study. CDR3 in DNA: TGTGCCAGCAGCGGGGTGGCGGGACGTTCGGGCACAGATACGCAGTATTTT. This sequence encodes CASSGVAGRSGTDTQYF.